What follows is one T cell receptor beta chain and its context. Its antigen is undetermined. Every donor was a healthy person donating bone marrow. This sample is drawn from a study of cytomegalovirus exposure and HLA in healthy donors. Whole-study results and caveats: Common viral pathogens seemed to be connected with several of the most significant clusters, according to a later analysis. When analyzed later, the rates of TCR association showed variation by HLA locus, with DRB1 the most and HLA-C the fewest. Immune exposure data for these donors was limited to CMV serostatus.

The PCR was carried out with 60 Vbeta primers and 13 Jbeta primers. Some clones are missing from TCRdb's copy, which holds only in-frame ones; the method was immunoSEQ multiplex PCR. In the table there are about 160,000 clones, less than 90% of which are singletons. Trimming shortened V by 3 bases and J by 4 bases, and 12 bases separated the two germline ends. CDR3 length equals 15 residues. CDR1 MDHEN and CDR2 SYDVKM come from the germline V gene. This clonotype was sampled from a man aged 50-60 years in good health and CMV-seropositive. The J gene is TRBJ2-2, the V gene TRBV28; TRBD1 might be the D (5 bases). Sequenced: PBMCs. The chain's CDR3 is CASSFQGPGTGELFF. The CDR3 nucleotides read TGTGCCAGCAGTTTTCAGGGCCCCGGCACCGGGGAGCTGTTTTTT. Full variable domain (rest looked up from reference TRBV28 and TRBJ2-2): DVKVTQSSRYLVKRTGEKVFLECVQDMDHENMFWYRQDPGLGLRLIYFSYDVKMKEKGDIPEGYSVSREKKERFSLILESASTNQTSMYLCASSFQGPGTGELFFGEGSRLTVL.